Shown below are 26 T cell receptor beta chains from a single sample sequenced in a study of blood T cell repertoires in COVID-19. The table came from immunoSEQ multiplex PCR; TCRdb's copy has only in-frame clones and leaves some out. The table includes about 280,000 clones, roughly nine tenths detected once. The sequencing input was peripheral blood. These receptors all stem from a woman under 40 with COVID-19, enrolled during active disease.

V and J are TRBV19 and TRBJ1-2; 7 nucleotides agree with TRBD1. CDR3 length: 12 residues. Unmatched junction bases numbered 5, after V lost 6 bases and J lost 7 bases. Germline-derived CDR1 and CDR2 are LNHDA and SQIVND (reference sequence). CDR3 sequence (DNA): TGTGCCAGTAGACAGGGGAGTGGTGGCTACACCTTC. Translating gives CASRQGSGGYTF.

The V call is TRBV4-1, the J call TRBJ2-3, with a tentative D call TRBD2 (6 bases). CDR1 MGHRA and CDR2 YSYEKL come from the germline V gene. The CDR3 is 19 residues long. Between the trimmed V and J ends, which lost 4 bases and 2 bases, there was a span of 25 bases. The DNA of the CDR3 is TGCGCCAGCAGCCCCGGCCGACGATATGGGACTGGCGACACAGATACGCAGTATTTT. This codes for CASSPGRRYGTGDTDTQYF.

The chain combines TRBV6-4 with TRBJ2-2; tentatively, D is TRBD2 (6 bases). V was trimmed by 7 bases and J by 2 bases, leaving 17 bases between them. The CDR3 spans 16 residues. The germline gives CDR1 MRHNA, CDR2 SNTAGT. CDR3 sequence (DNA): TGTGCCAGCAAGGCAGGAGGGCCTCAAAACACCGGGGAGCTGTTTTTT. The encoded protein is CASKAGGPQNTGELFF.

V is TRBV5-1 and J is TRBJ1-2; no clear D. V lost 0 bases and J lost 1, with 13 bases in between. CDR1 SGHRS and CDR2 YFSETQ come from the germline V gene. This CDR3 is 16 amino acids long. The CDR3 DNA sequence: TGCGCCAGCAGCTTGGCGCAGGCTGCCGTTAACTATGGCTACACCTTC. The encoded protein is CASSLAQAAVNYGYTF.

CDR3 sequence reads: CASSASNEQFF. The CDR3 region has the DNA TGTGCCAGCAGCGCCAGTAATGAGCAGTTCTTC. J is TRBJ2-1 and V is TRBV9, with D unclear. V gave up 3 bases and J gave up 7 bases, with 5 bases separating them. CDR1 is SGDLS, CDR2 YYNGEE, per germline. This CDR3 spans 11 amino acids.

The chain links TRBV9 to TRBJ1-1, with D unclear. Germline lookup yields CDR1 SGDLS and CDR2 YYNGEE. The CDR3 contains 16 residues. Trimming stripped 0 bases from V and 6 bases from J, with 18 bases between. CDR3 residues: CASSVELPPLYPEAFF. The DNA of the CDR3 is TGTGCCAGCAGCGTAGAGTTGCCCCCGCTATATCCTGAAGCTTTCTTT.

Here the CDR3 reads CASSREGGTTGELFF. CDR3 DNA: TGTGCCAGTAGTAGGGAGGGAGGGACCACCGGGGAGCTGTTTTTT. The J gene is TRBJ2-2, the V gene TRBV19, with 7 bases aligning to TRBD2. The germline CDR1 and CDR2 sequences are LNHDA and SQIVND (reference sequence). The V gene end was trimmed by 4 bases and the J gene end by 4 bases; junction bases not matched to a gene: 6. CDR3 length: 15 residues.

The chain links TRBV12-3 or TRBV12-4 to TRBJ1-2; D possibly corresponds to TRBD1 (6 bases). The CDR3 covers 13 residues. V was cut by 6 bases and J by 7 bases, with 15 bases left in between. CDR3 sequence (DNA): TGTGCCAGCAGAACAACCGGGACACCTGGCTACACCTTC. Its protein is CASRTTGTPGYTF.

The V and J genes are TRBV15 and TRBJ1-1, with D uncertain. V was trimmed by 5 bases and J by 4 bases, leaving 8 bases between them. Germline V gene sequence: CDR1 LNHNV, CDR2 YYDKDF (reference sequence). The CDR3 extends over 12 amino acids. CDR3 residues: CATSRVGTEAFF. CDR3 coding DNA: TGTGCCACCAGCCGGGTGGGCACTGAAGCTTTCTTT.

This sequence joins TRBV7-2 and TRBJ1-5; D not certain. Germline-derived CDR1 and CDR2 are SGHTA and FQGNSA. Between the trimmed V and J ends, which lost 0 bases and 8 bases, there was a span of 5 bases. The CDR3 contains 12 residues. The CDR3 bases are TGTGCCAGCAGCTTAGCGCGTGAGCCCCAGCATTTT. It encodes CASSLAREPQHF.

V gene TRBV11-1 combines with J gene TRBJ2-3; 11 bases agree with TRBD2. Looked up from germline, CDR1 is SGHAT and CDR2 is FQDESV (reference sequence). There are 16 residues in the CDR3. The V and J ends lost 1 base and 2 bases, in that order; junction bases with no gene match: 2. Here the CDR3 reads CASSLETSGVTDTQYF. As DNA, the CDR3 is TGTGCCAGCAGCTTAGAGACTAGCGGGGTCACAGATACGCAGTATTTT. The full variable domain, in which reference TRBV11-1 and TRBJ2-3 provide the parts outside the CDR3, is EAEVAQSPRYKITEKSQAVAFWCDPISGHATLYWYRQILGQGPELLVQFQDESVVDDSQLPKDRFSAERLKGVDSTLKIQPAELGDSAMYLCASSLETSGVTDTQYFGPGTRLTVL.

This chain links TRBV20-1 with TRBJ1-6; TRBD1 might be the D (5 bases). This CDR3 is 13 amino acids long. The germline V gene has CDR1 DFQATT and CDR2 SNEGSKA (reference sequence). Trimming cost V 3 bases and J 8 bases, with 11 bases left between them. DNA of the CDR3: TGCAGTGCTAGTGGTTCGGGGGATTCACCCCTCCACTTT. Protein: CSASGSGDSPLHF.

The chain recombines TRBV18 with TRBJ2-6; TRBD1 might be the D (5 bases). This CDR3 has 16 residues. Germline CDR1 KGHSH, CDR2 LQKENI. Between the trimmed V and J ends, which lost 3 bases and 0 bases, there was a span of 9 bases. The CDR3 DNA reads as TGTGCCAGCTCACCGCAGGGCTCCTCTGGGGCCAACGTCCTGACTTTC. This encodes CASSPQGSSGANVLTF.

The chain employs TRBV2 and TRBJ2-7; 13 bases are a match to TRBD2. The junction had 6 bases not matched to a gene; V was cut back by 6 bases and J by 1 base. Looked up from germline, CDR1 is SNHLY and CDR2 is FYNNEI. CDR3 size: 16 residues. The CDR3 here is CASRTGLAGSSYEQYF. In DNA form, the CDR3 reads TGTGCCAGCAGAACGGGACTAGCGGGGAGTTCCTACGAGCAGTACTTC.

The chain carries TRBV27 and TRBJ2-7; 9 bases agree with TRBD1. Germline values: CDR1 MNHEY, CDR2 SMNVEV (reference sequence). The V and J ends lost 3 bases and 1 base, in that order; junction bases with no gene match: 4. The CDR3 extends over 15 amino acids. The CDR3 region is CASSFKDRGSYEQYF. The CDR3, as DNA: TGTGCCAGCAGTTTCAAGGACAGGGGATCCTACGAGCAGTACTTC.

V usage is TRBV4-1 and J usage is TRBJ1-1; D gene unclear. The CDR3 has 16 amino acids. The V and J ends lost 1 base and 0 bases respectively, with 12 bases between them. Germline V gene data show CDR1 as MGHRA and CDR2 as YSYEKL. CDR3 region: CASSQVPGSMNTEAFF. The CDR3 nucleotides read TGCGCCAGCAGCCAAGTACCAGGAAGTATGAACACTGAAGCTTTCTTT.

This chain connects TRBV21-1 to TRBJ2-1; the D call TRBD2 from the table was never checked on the DNA. TRBV21-1 is flagged as a pseudogene. This CDR3 is 16 amino acids long. The CDR3: CASSKVWHHGYNEQFF. The CDR3 nucleotides are TGTGCCAGCAGCAAAGTTTGGCACCACGGGTACAATGAGCAGTTCTTC.

V is TRBV27 and J is TRBJ2-2; no definite D call. Germline CDR1 is MNHEY and CDR2 is SMNVEV (reference sequence). The V end lost 4 bases, the J end lost 1 base, and 4 bases lay between the germline ends. This CDR3 comprises 13 residues. The CDR3 sequence: CASSYMNTGELFF. The CDR3 DNA follows: TGTGCCAGCAGTTATATGAACACCGGGGAGCTGTTTTTT.

This chain uses TRBV6-5 with TRBJ1-4; no clear D gene. Germline V CDR1 and CDR2: MNHEY, SVGAGI. The V end was cut by 4 bases, the J end by 3 bases, with 12 bases between. This CDR3 region has 15 residues. The CDR3 region has the DNA TGTGCCAGCAGTTTCACAAGTGGGCCTAATGAAAAACTGTTTTTT. This encodes CASSFTSGPNEKLFF.

In its sample, this clone was seen a few times. This chain uses TRBV5-8 with TRBJ1-2; no clear D. Looked up from germline, CDR1 is SGHTS and CDR2 is YDEGEE. V was cut by 4 bases and J by 4 bases, with 5 bases left in between. CDR3 length equals 11 residues. DNA of the CDR3: TGTGCCAGCAGCCGGGTCTATGGCTACACCTTC. Protein: CASSRVYGYTF.

The chain carries TRBV7-8 and TRBJ1-2; tentatively, D is TRBD1 (6 bases). With 4 bases removed from V and 4 bases from J, the gap between germline ends came to 19 bases. In germline, CDR1 is SGHVS, CDR2 FQNEAQ. The CDR3 runs 16 residues. The CDR3 bases are TGTGCCAGCAGCTCGCGGATGTCATCAGGGGCCTATGGCTACACCTTC. The encoded protein is CASSSRMSSGAYGYTF.

The chain employs TRBV9 and TRBJ2-1, with 9 nucleotides matching TRBD1. Germline-derived CDR1 and CDR2 are SGDLS and YYNGEE. After removal of 5 bases from V and 13 bases from J, the junction contained 7 bases not matched to a gene. The CDR3 spans 12 residues. The CDR3 region has the DNA TGTGCCAGCAGGGGGGGACAGGGCCTTCAGTTCTTC. Translated, it gives CASRGGQGLQFF.

V gene TRBV2 combines with J gene TRBJ1-1; 7 nucleotides agree with TRBD1. V shed 8 bases, J shed 0 bases, and the junction held 3 bases outside the gene matches. The germline V gene has CDR1 SNHLY and CDR2 FYNNEI. The CDR3 is 13 amino acids. Here the CDR3 reads CASRDSLNTEAFF. The DNA of the CDR3 is TGTGCCAGCCGGGACAGCTTGAACACTGAAGCTTTCTTT.

The chain uses TRBV14 and TRBJ1-6, with 10 positions matching TRBD1. Trimming at V came to 2 bases and at J to 10 bases, leaving 8 bases not matched to a gene. CDR1 and CDR2 (germline): SGHDN, FVKESK. The CDR3 covers 16 residues. The DNA for the CDR3 is TGTGCCAGCAGCCAAACGTCCGGGACAGGGGCCTCACCCCTCCACTTT. It translates to CASSQTSGTGASPLHF.

The rearrangement uses TRBV11-3 and TRBJ2-5; 7 nucleotides match TRBD1. Looked up from germline, CDR1 is SGHNT and CDR2 is YENEEA. The CDR3 covers 15 residues. V was clipped by 5 bases and J by 4 bases; unmatched bases: 10. CDR3 DNA sequence: TGTGCCAGCAGCGTCGGGACAGTCGAAGGAGAGACCCAGTACTTC. Encoded protein: CASSVGTVEGETQYF.

This chain uses TRBV4-2 with TRBJ2-7, with 8 bases lining up with TRBD2. Trimming removed 0 bases from V and 7 bases from J; junction bases left unmatched: 11. The V gene's germline CDR1 is LGHNA and CDR2 YNFKEQ. The CDR3 extends over 16 amino acids. DNA for the CDR3: TGTGCCAGCAGCCAAGATCCGGACGGGGGGGCCTGGGAGCAGTACTTC. Protein sequence: CASSQDPDGGAWEQYF.